Sequencing of this T cell receptor beta chain was carried out in a study of OX40 agonist ivuxolimab in advanced cancers. Sequencing was performed with immunoSEQ multiplex PCR; in TCRdb, only in-frame clones are kept and a portion is missing. The sample contains tens of thousands of clones, around 94% of which appear only once. This clone showed up just once. This CDR3 has 16 residues. The trim removed 5 bases at V and 4 bases at J, leaving 7 bases unmatched. Germline lookup yields CDR1 SGHVS and CDR2 FNYEAQ. The specimen was CD4+ or CD8+ T cells sorted from blood, collected in a trial of the OX40 agonist ivuxolimab. The clonotype comes from an adult with an advanced solid tumor such as melanoma, head and neck, liver or kidney cancer. J is TRBJ2-1 and V is TRBV7-6; 11 nucleotides line up with TRBD2. The CDR3 bases are TGTGCCAGCAGCCCGCCAGGACTAGCGGGTTACAATGAGCAGTTCTTC. It codes for CASSPPGLAGYNEQFF. The whole variable domain, remainder taken from reference TRBV7-6 and TRBJ2-1, is GAGVSQSPRYKVTKRGQDVALRCDPISGHVSLYWYRQALGQGPEFLTYFNYEAQQDKSGLPNDRFSAERPEGSISTLTIQRTEQRDSAMYRCASSPPGLAGYNEQFFGPGTRLTVL.